This T cell receptor beta chain is from a study of cytomegalovirus exposure and HLA in healthy donors (TCRdb year 2017). Background for the entire study: An earlier analysis of approximately 590 of the donors reported approximately 300 Gb of sequence data and 100 million to 130 million unique TCR beta sequences from roughly 200 million T cells. Approximately 310 gigabases of sequencing data and tens of millions of unique TCR sequences were included in an early release covering 550 to 650 HLA-typed donors. The genetic ancestry cluster associated with self-reported Caucasian donors included around 76% of the roughly 400 genotyped donors. The study aimed to test whether cataloging public T cell receptors could reveal signatures of past pathogen exposure. The study used immunosequencing to profile the T cell repertoires of 666 subjects and linked those repertoires to cytomegalovirus serostatus. Besides the first cohort of approximately 710 subjects, a separate validation cohort made up of some 110 different subjects was used. The study combined high-throughput TCR immunosequencing, statistical association of individual TCRs with disease status, and machine learning to predict cytomegalovirus infection status. To study patterns of TCR occurrence, a later analysis re-analyzed previously published TCR beta repertoires from 666 donors and added high-resolution HLA genotyping. In the later analysis, no new phenotypic data were used to find candidate immune exposures; instead, reliance was placed on TCR beta sequences and their occurrence across donors. To decide whether each TCR beta V gene segment behaved as functional or pseudogenic, an earlier analysis of approximately 620 of the donors relied on high-throughput TCR beta sequencing. Donor age, sex, ethnicity and CMV serostatus were compiled alongside the repertoire data. A later genetic analysis used genome-wide SNP genotypes for about 60% of the roughly 700 donors, treating that subset as a discovery cohort. All discovery cohort repertoires had been generated using a single sequencing platform. Class I and class II HLA loci were covered by the typing at four-digit resolution. The number of typed donors differed by locus: about 629-630 for A, B, C, DRB1 and DQB1; 522 for DQA1; approximately 600 for DPA1; and around 450 for DPB1. About 5 DR-DQ haplotypes were handled as single units for association and clustering, since linkage in the cohort was strong. Among 300 to 450 genotyped donors of the cohort, an average of 235,054 unique TCR beta nucleotide sequences were sequenced per donor, roughly 18% of them non-productive. What the work shows at the level of the full study, not this receptor alone: V-gene and J-gene trimming of TCR beta chains was associated with a missense DCLRE1C variant in a later genetic analysis, and the association was replicated in an independent cohort. Cytomegalovirus status was reported to be diagnosed by the classifier with high specificity and sensitivity in both the original and validation cohorts. A cluster of highly shared sequence variants was judged likely to represent a technical artifact of the sequencing pipeline. For the cohort, immune exposure information was limited to CMV serostatus. In a later analysis, HLA-associated TCR beta chains showed more clonal expansion and lower generation probabilities than non-associated chains that were equally common. Across donors, most TCR sequences were observed very rarely, whereas some public TCRs were present in many individuals. Specific HLA alleles were associated with 15,000 to 20,000 TCR beta sequences at a false discovery rate of 0.05 in a later analysis. Linkage disequilibrium might explain the correlated functional status among segregating V segments, but an unknown experimental factor could not be ruled out. In a later analysis, the rate of TCR association differed among HLA loci, with DRB1 alleles having the most associated TCRs and HLA-C alleles having the fewest. Some IMGT-functional V segments, including TRBV6-2 and TRBV6-3, could not be told apart with the 87-base-pair reads, so those segments were excluded. Because some donors lacked HLA typing at each locus, the association tests relied only on the typed subset. A further reported finding was that TCR beta sequences accurately predicted the HLA-A and HLA-B alleles for most subjects in the first cohort. This cohort had only TCR beta chains sequenced, and the lack of alpha or paired-chain data limited which features could be detected. Several of the top co-occurrence clusters appeared to be linked to parvovirus B19, influenza, CMV and Epstein-Barr virus, according to a later analysis. In vitro tests confirmed that three of the cytomegalovirus-associated TCR beta chains recognize cytomegalovirus antigens. A later genetic analysis reported fewer N-insertions in productive TCRs among donors in an Asian-associated ancestry cluster than the roughly 700-donor mean. In an earlier analysis of about 540 of the donors, most TCR beta V segments were observed in productive rearrangements about 87% or about 30% of the time, broadly matching IMGT annotations. Presence/absence analyses assumed roughly uniform sequencing depth across donors, an assumption that may not hold. Strong co-occurrence of HLA alleles, especially DR and DQ, made assigning TCR associations to individual alleles difficult. The authors suggested that the approach could potentially be generalized to other disease states and immunological phenotypes. According to a later analysis, most CMV-associated TCR beta chains appeared to be HLA-restricted, and the HLA associations seemed to be driven largely by CMV exposure. In the study, about 150 TCR beta chains were listed as associated with cytomegalovirus. The earlier analysis of approximately 560 of the donors excluded some 16 rarely observed V segments, including chromosome 9 orphons, because counts were too low.

The cohort consisted of 670 or so healthy bone marrow donors. Cohort members were all nominally healthy when sampled, although unrecorded immune exposures were likely present. The donor was CMV seronegative and was included in the group of a few hundred seronegative cohort members. A peripheral blood sample was provided by each donor, and peripheral blood mononuclear cells were used for TCR beta sequencing. Genomic DNA was extracted from the blood cell samples with the Qiagen DNeasy Blood Extraction Kit. As encoded in the germline V gene, CDR1 is SGHDT while CDR2 is YYEEEE. The CDR3 starts with the cysteine, ends with the phenylalanine, and has 15 residues. The retained sequence is limited to the CDR3, 45 bases, with the frame set at the first base. From V the trimming removes 4 bases and from J it removes 5 bases, while the gene matches leave 10 bases of the junction unaccounted for. Libraries were built with the immunoSEQ multiplex PCR assay. For the multiplex PCR, a mixture combining 60 forward primers for TCR Vbeta segments and 13 reverse primers for TCR Jbeta segments was used. A multiplex PCR assay on genomic DNA amplified the CDR3 region of rearranged TCR beta genes. The Illumina HiSeq System was used to sequence the amplified TCR beta libraries as 87-base-pair reads. The authors' pipeline ran thus. A later analysis tallied 75 million to 85 million unique TCR beta chains across the 650 to 750 repertoires, and about 10 million of those chains were shared by two or more donors. A nearest-neighbor algorithm error-corrected the raw reads and collapsed the reads into unique sequences, merging closely related sequences to remove PCR and sequencing errors. CDR3 sequences were aligned to IMGT reference sequences to assign V, D and J gene segments. For a sequence to be retained, at least a six-nucleotide match to both a V gene segment and a J gene segment was required. A rearrangement was called productive if the CDR3 had no stop codons and remained in frame with V and J, and every other rearrangement was called non-productive. CDR3 was defined according to IMGT convention as the region running from the second conserved V-encoded cysteine to the conserved J-encoded phenylalanine. The earlier analysis of some 580 of the donors excluded any sequence lacking an unambiguous match to a single V gene segment. An earlier analysis of several hundred of the donors called V segments functional above 56.7% productive rearrangements and segregating when the between-donor standard deviation exceeded 5%. A statistical classification framework was developed to diagnose cytomegalovirus status using the catalog of TCR beta chain sequences. V and J gene assignment, in a later analysis, came from comparing TCR nucleotide sequences with IMGT/GENE-DB human TR gene sequences. A later analysis assigned CDR3 sequences and most-parsimonious VDJ recombination scenarios with the TCRdist pipeline. A later analysis defined each TCR beta chain by its CDR3 amino acid sequence plus V-gene family, and excluded reads lacking a unique V-gene family. As a way to deal with suspected cross-contamination and a sequencing artifact, a later analysis dropped 592 nucleotide sequences that were highly shared and had low generation probability. In a later analysis, a clonal expansion index was calculated for each public chain from normalized within-repertoire ranks of inferred template counts. Generation probabilities in a later analysis came from a VDJ recombination model fitted to out-of-frame rearrangements, and those results were checked against IGoR. Hypergeometric tests were used in a later analysis to score TCR-TCR, TCR-HLA and TCR-CMV co-occurrence, with a repertoire-size bias correction applied to the TCR pairs. In a later analysis, false discovery rates were estimated by permuting HLA or CMV assignments 20 times. In a later analysis, co-occurring TCRs were grouped using DBSCAN, and TCRdist sequence similarity was added for clustering within HLA-allele-positive subsets. Co-occurrence clustering excluded repertoires with fewer than 30,000 or more than 120,000 public chains, plus five with anomalous nucleotide sharing. TCRdb holds this immuneACCESS table with in-frame rearrangements only. Some clones are missing; in checked studies, unresolved V genes explain under half, and the rest has no known cause. The V and J calls and clone size were taken over from that table, and D and trimming were inferred from the DNA. The sample yields around 230,000 clones; approximately 81% were counted once. Of the sample, roughly 0.24% falls within the top ten clones.

With regard to this clone: There is no known antigen for this receptor. Nothing much larger sits one base from this clone, and base qualities are not available.

The sequence came from a girl aged 2 to 9 in good health and CMV-seronegative. Sequenced input: PBMCs. The chain is encoded by TRBV5-6 joined to TRBJ2-7, and 9 junction bases match TRBD1. The DNA is as follows: TGTGCCAGCAGCCGAGGACAGGGGTTATCCCACGAGCAGTACTTC. It is translated as CASSRGQGLSHEQYF.